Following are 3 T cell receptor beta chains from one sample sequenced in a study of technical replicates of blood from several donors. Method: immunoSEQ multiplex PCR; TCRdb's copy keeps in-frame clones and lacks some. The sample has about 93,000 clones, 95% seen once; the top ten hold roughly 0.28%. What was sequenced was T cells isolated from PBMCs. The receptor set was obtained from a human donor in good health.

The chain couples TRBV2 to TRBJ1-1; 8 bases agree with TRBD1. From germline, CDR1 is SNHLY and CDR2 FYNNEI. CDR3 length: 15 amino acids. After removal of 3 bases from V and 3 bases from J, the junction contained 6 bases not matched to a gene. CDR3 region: CASSERTGRDTEAFF. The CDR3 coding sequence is TGTGCCAGCAGTGAGCGGACAGGGAGGGACACTGAAGCTTTCTTT.

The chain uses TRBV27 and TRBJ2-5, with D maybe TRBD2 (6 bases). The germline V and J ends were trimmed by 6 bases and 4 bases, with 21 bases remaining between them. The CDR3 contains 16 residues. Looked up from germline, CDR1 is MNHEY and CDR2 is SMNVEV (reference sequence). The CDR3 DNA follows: TGTGCCAGCAGCCAGCTTCAGTCGGGGGATGGAGAGACCCAGTACTTC. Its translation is CASSQLQSGDGETQYF.

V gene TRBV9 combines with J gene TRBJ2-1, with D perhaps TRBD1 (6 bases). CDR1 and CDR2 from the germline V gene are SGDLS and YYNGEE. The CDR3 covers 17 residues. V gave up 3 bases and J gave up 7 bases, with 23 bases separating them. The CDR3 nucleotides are TGTGCCAGCAGCGAAGGGTTAAACCCGGGACAACAAAATGAGCAGTTCTTC. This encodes CASSEGLNPGQQNEQFF. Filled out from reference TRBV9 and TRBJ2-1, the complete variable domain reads DSGVTQTPKHLITATGQRVTLRCSPRSGDLSVYWYQQSLDQGLQFLIQYYNGEERAKGNILERFSAQQFPDLHSELNLSSLELGDSALYFCASSEGLNPGQQNEQFFGPGTRLTVL.